The next 5 T cell receptor beta chains were all read from a single sample in a study of T-cell reconstitution after alpha-beta-depleted transplantation in children. This sample's TCRbeta library carried unique molecular identifier barcodes. TCRdb fed the PCR reads into MiXCR, producing one record per CDR3 protein. The sample yields over 550,000 distinct CDR3 sequences, roughly a tenth seen once. This specimen was PBMCs from the stem cell graft donor, taken from the stem cell graft. The source of these receptors is a human donor who donated a stem cell graft to a child with acute myeloid leukemia.

Only a few counts were recorded for this clonotype. This sequence joins TRBV7-2 and TRBJ1-2; tentatively, D is TRBD1 (5 bases). The CDR3 runs to 15 residues. Trimming stripped 0 bases from V and 4 bases from J, with 12 bases between. Germline V gene data show CDR1 as SGHTA and CDR2 as FQGNSA. In DNA form, the CDR3 reads TGTGCCAGCAGCTTAGCGCTTCCAGGGAGCTATGGCTACACCTTC. It is translated as CASSLALPGSYGYTF. Full variable domain (missing parts from reference TRBV7-2 and TRBJ1-2): GAGVSQSPSNKVTEKGKDVELRCDPISGHTALYWYRQSLGQGLEFLIYFQGNSAPDKSGLPSDRFSAERTGGSVSTLTIQRTQQEDSAVYLCASSLALPGSYGYTFGSGTRLTVV.

The chain employs TRBV5-1 and TRBJ2-3; 16 bases are shared with TRBD2. Per the germline V gene, CDR1 is SGHRS and CDR2 is YFSETQ. V lost 4 bases, J lost 4 bases, and 9 bases stayed unmatched. The CDR3 spans 18 residues. The CDR3 is CASSTGTSGRGGADTQYF. CDR3 coding DNA: TGCGCCAGCAGCACCGGGACTAGCGGGAGGGGCGGCGCAGATACGCAGTATTTT.

This clonotype appeared a few times. The chain combines TRBV6-1 with TRBJ2-1, with TRBD1 identical over 9 bases. Per the germline V gene, CDR1 is MNHNS and CDR2 is SASEGT. CDR3 length: 13 residues. V trimming: 4 bases; J trimming: 8 bases; junction bases outside the gene matches: 3. Here the CDR3 DNA reads TGTGCCAGCAGTGGACAGGGGGGCGATGAGCAGTTCTTC. It specifies CASSGQGGDEQFF.

This chain uses TRBV9 with TRBJ2-7, with TRBD1 matching 8 bases. The CDR3 length is 13 residues. Trimming at V came to 7 bases and at J to 2 bases, leaving 5 bases not matched to a gene. CDR1 and CDR2 (germline): SGDLS, YYNGEE. The CDR3 region has the DNA TGTGCCAGCTCTAAGACAGGGGCCTACGAGCAGTACTTC. Translated: CASSKTGAYEQYF. Full variable domain (remainder filled in from reference TRBV9 and TRBJ2-7): DSGVTQTPKHLITATGQRVTLRCSPRSGDLSVYWYQQSLDQGLQFLIQYYNGEERAKGNILERFSAQQFPDLHSELNLSSLELGDSALYFCASSKTGAYEQYFGPGTRLTVT.

This clonotype was detected ten times or more. The CDR3 spells CASRPSRGEQYF. The CDR3, as DNA: TGTGCCAGCAGACCCTCGCGGGGCGAGCAGTACTTC. The rearrangement joins TRBV6-5 to TRBJ2-7, with D maybe TRBD2 (6 bases). This CDR3 has 12 residues. V gave up 6 bases and J gave up 6 bases, with 12 bases separating them. The V gene's germline CDR1 is MNHEY and CDR2 SVGAGI.